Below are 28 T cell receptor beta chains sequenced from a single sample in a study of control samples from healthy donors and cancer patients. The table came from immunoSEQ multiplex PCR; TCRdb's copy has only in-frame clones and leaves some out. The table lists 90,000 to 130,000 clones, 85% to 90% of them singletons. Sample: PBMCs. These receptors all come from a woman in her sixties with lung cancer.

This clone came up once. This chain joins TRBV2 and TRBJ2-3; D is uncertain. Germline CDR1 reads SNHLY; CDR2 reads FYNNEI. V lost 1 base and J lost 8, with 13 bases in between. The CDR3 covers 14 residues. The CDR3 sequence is CASSEGPNWGTQYF. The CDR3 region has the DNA TGTGCCAGCAGTGAAGGGCCGAATTGGGGTACGCAGTATTTT.

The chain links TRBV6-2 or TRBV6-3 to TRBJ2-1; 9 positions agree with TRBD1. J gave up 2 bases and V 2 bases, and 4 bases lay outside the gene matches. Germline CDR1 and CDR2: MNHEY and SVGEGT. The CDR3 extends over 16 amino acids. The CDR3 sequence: CASSYERQGAYNEQFF. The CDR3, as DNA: TGTGCCAGCAGTTACGAGCGACAGGGGGCCTACAATGAGCAGTTCTTC.

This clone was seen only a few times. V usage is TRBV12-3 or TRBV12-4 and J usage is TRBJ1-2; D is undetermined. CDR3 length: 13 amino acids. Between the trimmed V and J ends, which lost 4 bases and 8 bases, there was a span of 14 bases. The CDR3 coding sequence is TGTGCCAGCAGTTCTAGTCTCGCCCGGGGCTACACCTTC. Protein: CASSSSLARGYTF.

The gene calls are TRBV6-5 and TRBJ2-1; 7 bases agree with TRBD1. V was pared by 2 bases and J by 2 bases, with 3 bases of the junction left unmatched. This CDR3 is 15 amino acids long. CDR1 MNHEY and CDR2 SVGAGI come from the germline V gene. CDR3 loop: CASSYGDRAYNEQFF. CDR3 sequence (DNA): TGTGCCAGCAGTTACGGTGACAGGGCCTACAATGAGCAGTTCTTC.

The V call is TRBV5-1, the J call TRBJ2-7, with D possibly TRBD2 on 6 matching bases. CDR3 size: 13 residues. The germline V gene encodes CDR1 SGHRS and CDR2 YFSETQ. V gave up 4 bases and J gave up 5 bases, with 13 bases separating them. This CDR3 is CASSPLGGHEQYF. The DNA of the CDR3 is TGCGCCAGCAGCCCTCTGGGGGGTCACGAGCAGTACTTC.

CDR3 DNA sequence: TGCGCCAGCAGGCCCGGGACAGGGAATCAGCCCCAGCATTTT. It yields the protein CASRPGTGNQPQHF. V is TRBV10-2 and J is TRBJ1-5, with 9 positions matching TRBD1. In germline, CDR1 is WSHSY, CDR2 SAAADI. The CDR3 runs 14 residues. V dropped 6 bases and J dropped 4; count of bases not matched to a gene: 4.

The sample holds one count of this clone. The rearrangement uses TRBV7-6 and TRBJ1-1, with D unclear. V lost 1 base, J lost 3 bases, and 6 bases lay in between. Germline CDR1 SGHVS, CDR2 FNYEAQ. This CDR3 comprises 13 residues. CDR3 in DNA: TGTGCCAGCAGCTTAGGTGGAGACACTGAAGCTTTCTTT. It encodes CASSLGGDTEAFF.

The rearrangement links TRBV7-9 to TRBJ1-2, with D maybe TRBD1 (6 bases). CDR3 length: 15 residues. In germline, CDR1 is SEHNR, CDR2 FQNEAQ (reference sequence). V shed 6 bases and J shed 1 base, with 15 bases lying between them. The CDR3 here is CASRGATGGNYGYTF. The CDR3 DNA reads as TGTGCCAGCAGGGGGGCCACAGGAGGTAACTATGGCTACACCTTC.

Here the CDR3 DNA reads TGCGCCAGCAGTTGGGGCGACAGGGTTAGCGAGCAGTACTTC. It specifies CASSWGDRVSEQYF. The V call is TRBV5-1, the J call TRBJ2-7; 7 bases agree with TRBD1. The germline V gene has CDR1 SGHRS and CDR2 YFSETQ. The J segment lost 6 bases and the V segment lost 5 bases, leaving 11 bases of the junction unmatched. The CDR3 runs 14 residues.

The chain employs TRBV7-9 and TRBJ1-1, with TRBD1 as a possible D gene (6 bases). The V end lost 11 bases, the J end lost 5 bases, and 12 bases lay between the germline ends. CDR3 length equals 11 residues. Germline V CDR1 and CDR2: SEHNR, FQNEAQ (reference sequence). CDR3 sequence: CALERGTEAFF. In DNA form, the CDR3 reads TGTGCCCTCGAAAGGGGGACTGAAGCTTTCTTT.

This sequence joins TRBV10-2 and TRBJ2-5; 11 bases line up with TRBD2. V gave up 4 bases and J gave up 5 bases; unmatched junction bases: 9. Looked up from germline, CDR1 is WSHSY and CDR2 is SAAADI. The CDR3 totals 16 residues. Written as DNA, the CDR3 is TGCGCCAGCAGTGGTATAGCGGGGGGGCCAGAGGAGACCCAGTACTTC. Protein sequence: CASSGIAGGPEETQYF.

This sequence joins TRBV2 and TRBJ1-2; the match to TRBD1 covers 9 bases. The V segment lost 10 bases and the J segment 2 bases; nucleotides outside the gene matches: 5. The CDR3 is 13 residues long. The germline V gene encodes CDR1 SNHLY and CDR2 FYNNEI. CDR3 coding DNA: TGTGCCACAGGGACAGGGCAAAACTATGGCTACACCTTC. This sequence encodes CATGTGQNYGYTF. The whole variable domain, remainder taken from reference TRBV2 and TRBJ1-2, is EPEVTQTPSHQVTQMGQEVILRCVPISNHLYFYWYRQILGQKVEFLVSFYNNEISEKSEIFDDQFSVERPDGSNFTLKIRSTKLEDSAMYFCATGTGQNYGYTFGSGTRLTVV.

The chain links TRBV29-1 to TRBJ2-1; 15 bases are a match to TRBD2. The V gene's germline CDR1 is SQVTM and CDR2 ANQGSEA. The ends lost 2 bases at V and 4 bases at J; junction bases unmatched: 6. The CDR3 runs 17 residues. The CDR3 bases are TGCAGCGTTGAACGGACTAGCGGGGGGGCGAGATACAATGAGCAGTTCTTC. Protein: CSVERTSGGARYNEQFF.

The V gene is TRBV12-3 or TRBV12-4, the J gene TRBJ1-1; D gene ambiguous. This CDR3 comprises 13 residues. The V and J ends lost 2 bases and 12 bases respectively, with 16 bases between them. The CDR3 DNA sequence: TGTGCCAGCAGTTTACCCCCTATTTTAGGTTCTTTCTTT. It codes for CASSLPPILGSFF.

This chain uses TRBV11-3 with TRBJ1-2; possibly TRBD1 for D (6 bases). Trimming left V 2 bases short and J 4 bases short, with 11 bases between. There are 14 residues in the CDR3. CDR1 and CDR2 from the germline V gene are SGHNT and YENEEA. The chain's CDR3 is CASSLRQAPYGYTF. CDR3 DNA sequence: TGTGCCAGCAGCTTACGACAGGCCCCCTATGGCTACACCTTC.

CDR3 residues: CASSRDHGDSDSDSPLHF. The CDR3 coding sequence is TGTGCCAGCAGCCGCGACCATGGAGACAGCGATTCGGATTCACCCCTCCACTTT. This chain uses TRBV27 with TRBJ1-6; possibly TRBD1 for D (5 bases). The V end lost 6 bases, the J end lost 8 bases, and 26 bases lay between the germline ends. The CDR3 covers 18 residues. Germline V gene lookup returns CDR1 MNHEY and CDR2 SMNVEV (reference sequence).

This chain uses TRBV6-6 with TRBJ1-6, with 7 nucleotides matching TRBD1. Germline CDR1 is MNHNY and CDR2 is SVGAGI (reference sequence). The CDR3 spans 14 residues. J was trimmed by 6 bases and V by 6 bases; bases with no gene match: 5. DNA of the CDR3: TGTGCCAGCAGCCAGCAGGGGGTTAATTCACCCCTCCACTTT. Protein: CASSQQGVNSPLHF.

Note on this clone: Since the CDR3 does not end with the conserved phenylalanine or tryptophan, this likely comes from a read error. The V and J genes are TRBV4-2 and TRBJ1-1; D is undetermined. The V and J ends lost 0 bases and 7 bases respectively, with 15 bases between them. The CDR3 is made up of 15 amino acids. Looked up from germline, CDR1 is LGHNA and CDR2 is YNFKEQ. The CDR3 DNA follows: TGTGCCAGCAGCCAAGATCGCGCGCAGACGGGTGAAGCTTTCCTT. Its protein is CASSQDRAQTGEAFL.

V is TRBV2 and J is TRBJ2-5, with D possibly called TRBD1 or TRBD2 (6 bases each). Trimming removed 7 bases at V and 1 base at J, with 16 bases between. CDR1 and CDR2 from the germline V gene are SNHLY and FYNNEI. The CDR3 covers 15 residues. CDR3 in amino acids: CASKYGGGLQETQYF. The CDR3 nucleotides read TGTGCCAGCAAGTACGGGGGCGGACTCCAAGAGACCCAGTACTTC.

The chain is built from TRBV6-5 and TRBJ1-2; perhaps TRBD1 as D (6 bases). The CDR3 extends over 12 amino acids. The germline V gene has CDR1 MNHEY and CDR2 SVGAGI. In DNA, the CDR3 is TGTGCTTCAGGGGTTGCGAACTATGGCTACACCTTC. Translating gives CASGVANYGYTF.

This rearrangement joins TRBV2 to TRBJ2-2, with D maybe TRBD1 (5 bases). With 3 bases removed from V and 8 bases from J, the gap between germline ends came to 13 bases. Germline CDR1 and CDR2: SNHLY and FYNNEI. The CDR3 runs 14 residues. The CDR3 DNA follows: TGTGCCAGCAGTGATCGCCAGGGTCTAGGGGAGCTGTTTTTT. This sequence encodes CASSDRQGLGELFF.

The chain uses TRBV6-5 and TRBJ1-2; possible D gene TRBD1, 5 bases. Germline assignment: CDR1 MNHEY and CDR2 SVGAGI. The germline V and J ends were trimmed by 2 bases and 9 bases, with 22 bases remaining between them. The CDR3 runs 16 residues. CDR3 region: CASSYGEAQDLSSYTF. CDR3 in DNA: TGTGCCAGCAGTTACGGAGAGGCACAGGACCTCTCGAGCTACACCTTC.

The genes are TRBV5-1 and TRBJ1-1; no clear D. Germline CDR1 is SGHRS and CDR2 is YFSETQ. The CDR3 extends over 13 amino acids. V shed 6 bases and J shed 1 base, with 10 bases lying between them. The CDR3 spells CASTLGRNTEAFF. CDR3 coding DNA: TGCGCCAGCACCCTAGGAAGGAACACTGAAGCTTTCTTT.

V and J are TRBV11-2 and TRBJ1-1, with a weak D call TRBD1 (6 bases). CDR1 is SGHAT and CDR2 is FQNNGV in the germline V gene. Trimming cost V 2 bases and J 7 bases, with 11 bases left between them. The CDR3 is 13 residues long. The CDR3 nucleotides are TGTGCCAGCAGCTTACCAGGGGTTCTTGAAGCTTTCTTT. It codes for CASSLPGVLEAFF.

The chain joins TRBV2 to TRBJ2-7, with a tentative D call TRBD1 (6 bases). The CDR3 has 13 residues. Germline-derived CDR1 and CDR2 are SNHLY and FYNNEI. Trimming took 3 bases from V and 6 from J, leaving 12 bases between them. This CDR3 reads CASSDGMGAEQYF. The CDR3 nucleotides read TGTGCCAGCAGTGATGGGATGGGGGCCGAGCAGTACTTC.

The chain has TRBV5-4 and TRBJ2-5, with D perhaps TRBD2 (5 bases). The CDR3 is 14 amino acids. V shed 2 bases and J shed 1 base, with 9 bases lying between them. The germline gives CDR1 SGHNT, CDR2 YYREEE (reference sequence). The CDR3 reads CASSLEGPQETQYF. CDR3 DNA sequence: TGTGCCAGCAGCTTAGAGGGTCCCCAAGAGACCCAGTACTTC. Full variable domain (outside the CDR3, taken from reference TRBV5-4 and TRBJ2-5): ETGVTQSPTHLIKTRGQQVTLRCSSQSGHNTVSWYQQALGQGPQFIFQYYREEENGRGNFPPRFSGLQFPNYSSELNVNALELDDSALYLCASSLEGPQETQYFGPGTRLLVL.

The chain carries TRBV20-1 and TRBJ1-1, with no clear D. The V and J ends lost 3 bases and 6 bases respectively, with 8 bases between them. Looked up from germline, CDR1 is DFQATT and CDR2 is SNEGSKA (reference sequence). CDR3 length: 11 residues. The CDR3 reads CSASKQPEAFF. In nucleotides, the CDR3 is TGCAGTGCTAGTAAGCAGCCTGAAGCTTTCTTT.

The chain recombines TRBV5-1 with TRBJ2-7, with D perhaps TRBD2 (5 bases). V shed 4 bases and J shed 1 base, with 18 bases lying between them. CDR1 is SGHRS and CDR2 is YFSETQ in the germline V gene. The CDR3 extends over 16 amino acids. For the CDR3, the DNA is TGCGCCAGCAGCAGGAGGACTGGCGGGCCTTCCTACGAGCAGTACTTC. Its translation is CASSRRTGGPSYEQYF.